This T cell receptor (beta chain) originates from a study of blood T cell repertoires in COVID-19. TCRdb keeps only in-frame clones here, not all; method: immunoSEQ multiplex PCR. The sample holds approximately 290,000 clones, 90% seen once. This study enrolled people aged 18 to 89 from roughly 22 US geographic areas. The germline CDR1 and CDR2 sequences are KGHSH and LQKENI. This CDR3 has 15 residues. The J segment lost 0 bases and the V segment lost 1 base, leaving 0 bases of the junction unmatched. Sequences were obtained from PBMCs or T cells enriched from blood (not recorded which). The V call is TRBV18, the J call TRBJ2-3; 8 positions match TRBD1. This TCR was recovered from a woman in her thirties who had recovered from COVID-19. The CDR3 DNA is TGTGCCAGCTCACCACGGACAGGGAGCACAGATACGCAGTATTTT. Encoded protein: CASSPRTGSTDTQYF.